The 17 T cell receptor beta chains listed next were all sequenced from one sample in a study of vaccination and CD4 T cells after COVID-19. The Oncomine TCR Beta short-read assay was applied to DNA of cultured CD4+ T cells. A single record per CDR3 protein comes from TCRdb applying MiXCR to the PCR reads. This table has about 17,000 distinct CDR3 sequences, less than 60% appearing once. As to time point: late sampling 161 to 241 days after vaccination in a few convalescent patients. The treatment was: approximately nine-day PBMC culture with coronavirus spike peptide pools or control peptides (ViraFEST assay). These receptors have no known antigen. Material: CD4+ T cells from blood, cultured in vitro, obtained about 7 months after SARS-CoV-2 vaccination. These receptors were obtained from a human donor who had recovered from COVID-19.

The chain uses TRBV5-1 and TRBJ2-5, with D hard to call. V was clipped by 2 bases and J by 1 base, with 6 bases between them. CDR3 size: 13 residues. From germline, CDR1 is SGHRS and CDR2 YFSETQ. Here the CDR3 reads CASSFNTQETQYF. CDR3 sequence (DNA): TGCGCCAGCAGCTTCAACACCCAAGAGACCCAGTACTTC. The full variable domain, completed using reference TRBV5-1 and TRBJ2-5, is KAGVTQTPRYLIKTRGQQVTLSCSPISGHRSVSWYQQTPGQGLQFLFEYFSETQRNKGNFPGRFSGRQFSNSRSEMNVSTLELGDSALYLCASSFNTQETQYFGPGTRLLVL.

The V and J genes are TRBV11-2 and TRBJ2-1; D may correspond to TRBD1 or TRBD2 (5 bases each). CDR1 and CDR2 from the germline V gene are SGHAT and FQNNGV. Trimming pared 1 base from V and 3 bases from J, leaving 16 bases between. The CDR3 is 17 amino acids. The CDR3 DNA reads TGTGCCAGCAGCTTAGGGGGACCATGGGCGGGCTACAATGAGCAGTTCTTC. Amino acid sequence: CASSLGGPWAGYNEQFF.

This clonotype came up once. The CDR3 loop reads CASSFTRGTDTQYF. The CDR3 DNA reads as TGTGCCAGCAGCTTTACCAGGGGCACAGATACGCAGTATTTT. The chain carries TRBV11-2 and TRBJ2-3; D may be TRBD1 (5 bases). V gave up 3 bases and J gave up 1 base, with 8 bases separating them. This CDR3 spans 14 amino acids. Looked up from germline, CDR1 is SGHAT and CDR2 is FQNNGV.

This clonotype has more than one count but fewer than ten. The V gene is TRBV7-2, the J gene TRBJ2-3, with TRBD2 identical over 11 bases. The CDR3 has 18 residues. Germline trimming cut 1 base from V and 1 base from J; bases unmatched to any gene: 7. Germline CDR1 SGHTA, CDR2 FQGNSA. CDR3 nucleotides: TGTGCCAGCAGCTTAGTTCCTAGCGGGAGGCTAGGCACAGATACGCAGTATTTT. Its translation is CASSLVPSGRLGTDTQYF.

This clonotype was found a few times. The chain uses TRBV20-1 and TRBJ1-1; D not certain. Germline V gene sequence: CDR1 DFQATT, CDR2 SNEGSKA (reference sequence). This CDR3 is built from 15 residues. V was cut by 0 bases and J by 3 bases, with 14 bases left in between. The chain's CDR3 is CSARDLDGLDTEAFF. DNA of the CDR3: TGCAGTGCTAGAGATCTGGATGGCCTGGACACTGAAGCTTTCTTT.

This clonotype occurred once. This chain links TRBV7-9 with TRBJ2-3; TRBD2 matches 13 bases. The ends lost 2 bases at V and 4 bases at J; junction bases unmatched: 6. Per the germline V gene, CDR1 is SEHNR and CDR2 is FQNEAQ (reference sequence). The CDR3 sequence is 17 residues long. The CDR3 DNA sequence: TGTGCCAGCAGCTTATGGACTAGCGGGGGAGTATCAGATACGCAGTATTTT. Encoded protein: CASSLWTSGGVSDTQYF.

The rearrangement joins TRBV6-1 to TRBJ2-5; TRBD1 matches at 8 bases. V was pared by 0 bases and J by 6 bases, with 9 bases of the junction left unmatched. CDR3 length equals 16 residues. Germline V lookup: CDR1 MNHNS, CDR2 SASEGT. The CDR3 DNA reads as TGTGCCAGCAGTGAAGCTTGGACAGGGATGTTGAAGACCCAGTACTTC. Its translation is CASSEAWTGMLKTQYF.

The rearrangement links TRBV20-1 to TRBJ2-5; 9 bases align to TRBD2. Trimming removed 7 bases from V and 1 base from J; junction bases left unmatched: 7. Germline lookup yields CDR1 DFQATT and CDR2 SNEGSKA (reference sequence). The CDR3 covers 14 residues. In DNA, the CDR3 is TGCAGTGGCCGCAGCGGGGGGATCCAAGAGACCCAGTACTTC. Translation: CSGRSGGIQETQYF.

The chain is built from TRBV2 and TRBJ2-5; D gene unclear. Trimming pared 7 bases from V and 5 bases from J, leaving 11 bases between. Germline CDR1 and CDR2: SNHLY and FYNNEI. The CDR3 spans 12 residues. The CDR3 protein is CASMLSGETQYF. The DNA for the CDR3 is TGTGCCAGCATGCTTTCCGGGGAGACCCAGTACTTC.

CDR3 sequence (DNA): TGCGCCAGCAGCCCCCGGCAGGGCGGGGCAGATACGCAGTATTTT. It is translated as CASSPRQGGADTQYF. The chain couples TRBV4-3 to TRBJ2-3; maybe TRBD2 (6 bases). V was cut by 4 bases and J by 4 bases, with 15 bases left in between. The length of the CDR3 is 15 residues. Germline CDR1 is LGHNA and CDR2 is YSLEER.

This chain connects TRBV6-1 to TRBJ2-1, with D hard to call. CDR1 and CDR2 from the germline V gene are MNHNS and SASEGT. The length of the CDR3 is 12 residues. Trimming stripped 6 bases from V and 8 bases from J, with 11 bases between. CDR3 DNA sequence: TGTGCCAGCAGCCCAGGTCGGGATGAGCAGTTCTTC. It yields the protein CASSPGRDEQFF.

V usage is TRBV18 and J usage is TRBJ1-1, with no clear D. Looked up from germline, CDR1 is KGHSH and CDR2 is LQKENI. Trimming took 3 bases from V and 1 from J, leaving 9 bases between them. The length of the CDR3 is 14 residues. CDR3 nucleotides: TGTGCCAGCTCACCTCTAGTGGGGAACACTGAAGCTTTCTTT. Its translation: CASSPLVGNTEAFF.

The chain employs TRBV5-1 and TRBJ2-5, with 7 bases lining up with TRBD1. This CDR3 contains 14 residues. Unmatched junction bases numbered 5, after V lost 4 bases and J lost 2 bases. Germline V gives CDR1 SGHRS, CDR2 YFSETQ. CDR3 loop: CASSRLGQQETQYF. DNA for the CDR3: TGCGCCAGCAGCAGGTTGGGACAGCAAGAGACCCAGTACTTC.

The V call is TRBV7-3, the J call TRBJ2-1; unclear D gene. The V gene's germline CDR1 is SGHTA and CDR2 FQGTGA. The V gene lost 5 bases and the J gene lost 4 bases, with 15 bases spanning the gap. This CDR3 has 15 amino acids. CDR3: CASSLMSSAYNEQFF. The CDR3 nucleotides read TGTGCCAGCAGCCTCATGTCCTCAGCTTACAATGAGCAGTTCTTC. The full variable domain, its missing parts supplied by reference TRBV7-3 and TRBJ2-1, is GAGVSQTPSNKVTEKGKYVELRCDPISGHTALYWYRQSLGQGPEFLIYFQGTGAADDSGLPNDRFFAVRPEGSVSTLKIQRTERGDSAVYLCASSLMSSAYNEQFFGPGTRLTVL.

This rearrangement joins TRBV7-6 to TRBJ2-7, with 8 bases that match TRBD2. Trimming removed 1 base from V and 3 bases from J; junction bases left unmatched: 5. The CDR3 is 15 amino acids. Germline V CDR1 and CDR2: SGHVS, FNYEAQ. For the CDR3, the DNA is TGTGCCAGCAGCTTAGGAACGGGAGGGTACTACGAGCAGTACTTC. It codes for CASSLGTGGYYEQYF.

V gene TRBV19 combines with J gene TRBJ1-1; D unclear. The CDR3 contains 13 residues. The V gene lost 1 base and the J gene lost 7 bases, with 10 bases spanning the gap. Looked up from germline, CDR1 is LNHDA and CDR2 is SQIVND (reference sequence). The CDR3, as DNA: TGTGCCAGTAGTATAGCCCGACCGGGTGAAGCTTTCTTT. Protein: CASSIARPGEAFF.

By frequency in the sample, this clonotype is large. The DNA of the CDR3 is TGCAGTGCTAAACCTCGGGACAGGGGATACGAGCAGTACTTC. This translates into CSAKPRDRGYEQYF. V gene TRBV20-1 combines with J gene TRBJ2-7; 10 positions match TRBD1. From germline, CDR1 is DFQATT and CDR2 SNEGSKA (reference sequence). This CDR3 spans 14 amino acids. Unmatched junction bases numbered 7, after V lost 4 bases and J lost 4 bases.